The following is a TCR beta chain sequence with its context. The target antigen is unknown. This entry belongs to a study of cytomegalovirus exposure and HLA in healthy donors. Regarding the study as a whole: In most subjects, TCR beta sequences reportedly gave accurate predictions of HLA-A and HLA-B alleles. Rare TCR sequences predominated, though certain public TCRs were found in many donors. In a later analysis, DRB1 alleles had the most associated TCRs; HLA-C alleles the fewest. Researchers reported in a later analysis that a missense DCLRE1C variant was tied to TCR beta V- and J-gene trimming.

The PCR used 60 Vbeta and 13 Jbeta primers. Sequencing was performed with immunoSEQ multiplex PCR; in TCRdb, only in-frame clones are kept and a portion is missing. The sample has about 190,000 clones, 75% to 80% seen once; the top ten hold 14%. J lost 8 bases, V lost 3 bases, and 7 bases had no gene match. This CDR3 has 15 residues. Germline lookup yields CDR1 LNHNV and CDR2 YYDKDF (reference sequence). The clonotype was recovered from a young woman in good health and CMV-seropositive. The chain has TRBV15 and TRBJ2-2; 9 bases map to TRBD1. Sequencing was carried out using PBMCs. The CDR3, as DNA: TGTGCCACCAGCAGCAGGGACAGGGTGTCTGGGGAGCTGTTTTTT. Protein: CATSSRDRVSGELFF.